The next 26 T cell receptor beta chains were all read from a single sample in a study of CD8+ T cells in alopecia areata. After isolation, RNA underwent reverse transcription to generate cDNA as the sequencing template. TCRdb's copy holds only in-frame clones and misses some; the assay was immunoSEQ multiplex PCR. The sample carries about 190,000 clones, 60% recorded once. As to treatment: oral pan-JAK inhibitor, 5-10 mg twice daily. The sequenced sample was CD4+ T cells sorted from blood, obtained at week 24, from a patient treated with tofacitinib. The origin of the receptors is a human donor with alopecia areata.

This clone has more than one count but fewer than ten. This same CDR3 is encoded by further DNA sequences in the sample. The chain is built from TRBV28 and TRBJ2-3; D remains unclear. Germline V gene lookup returns CDR1 MDHEN and CDR2 SYDVKM. Deletions cut 5 bases from V and 2 bases from J, with 5 bases between. CDR3 size: 12 residues. Here the CDR3 reads CASSPPTDTQYF. The CDR3 region has the DNA TGTGCCAGCAGTCCGCCCACAGATACGCAGTATTTT. Combining the CDR3 with reference TRBV28 and TRBJ2-3 gives the whole variable domain DVKVTQSSRYLVKRTGEKVFLECVQDMDHENMFWYRQDPGLGLRLIYFSYDVKMKEKGDIPEGYSVSREKKERFSLILESASTNQTSMYLCASSPPTDTQYFGPGTRLTVL.

This chain joins TRBV30 and TRBJ2-2, with D possibly being TRBD2 (6 bases). Deletions cut 1 base from V and 6 bases from J, with 6 bases between. The CDR3 runs to 12 residues. Per the germline V gene, CDR1 is GTSNPN and CDR2 is SVGIG (reference sequence). CDR3 region: CAWSAGAGELFF. The CDR3 bases are TGTGCCTGGAGTGCGGGGGCCGGGGAGCTGTTTTTT. The variable domain in full, completed from reference TRBV30 and TRBJ2-2, reads SQTIHQWPATLVQPVGSPLSLECTVEGTSNPNLYWYRQAAGRGLQLLFYSVGIGQISSEVPQNLSASRPQDRQFILSSKKLLLSDSGFYLCAWSAGAGELFFGEGSRLTVL.

Only one count was recorded for this clone. The DNA for the CDR3 is TGTGCCAGCGTGGGAGCCACTAGCAATCAGCCCCAGCATTTT. Translation gives CASVGATSNQPQHF. This chain joins TRBV25-1 and TRBJ1-5; no firm D call. This CDR3 spans 14 amino acids. Germline CDR1 is MGHDK and CDR2 is SYGVNS. Trimming pared 8 bases from V and 0 bases from J, leaving 11 bases between.

The J gene is TRBJ1-2, the V gene TRBV6-6; 7 bases map to TRBD1. CDR3 length: 16 residues. In germline, CDR1 is MNHNY, CDR2 SVGAGI (reference sequence). J was trimmed by 2 bases and V by 7 bases; bases with no gene match: 13. CDR3 DNA sequence: TGTGCCAGCACCCAGAATGTCAGGGGGGCGAACTATGGCTACACCTTC. Amino acids: CASTQNVRGANYGYTF.

The V and J genes are TRBV29-1 and TRBJ2-7, with D possibly matching TRBD1 (6 bases). CDR3 length: 12 residues. Germline V CDR1 and CDR2: SQVTM, ANQGSEA. V lost 6 bases and J 1 base, leaving 10 bases between the germline ends. In DNA, the CDR3 is TGCAGCGTCAGACAGGTTTCCTACGAGCAGTACTTC. Residues: CSVRQVSYEQYF.

The genes are TRBV4-1 and TRBJ1-6; 9 positions agree with TRBD1. Germline V gives CDR1 MGHRA, CDR2 YSYEKL. V was clipped by 1 base and J by 10 bases; unmatched bases: 2. The CDR3 contains 14 residues. For the CDR3, the DNA is TGCGCCAGCAGCCAAGGGGACAGGGACTCACCCCTCCACTTT. Protein sequence: CASSQGDRDSPLHF.

The chain employs TRBV29-1 and TRBJ1-5; 7 positions agree with TRBD1. In germline, CDR1 is SQVTM, CDR2 ANQGSEA. This CDR3 is 13 amino acids long. V lost 6 bases to trimming and J lost 4 bases; unmatched junction nucleotides: 6. Here the CDR3 reads CSVGTDPNQPQHF. Written as DNA, the CDR3 is TGCAGCGTCGGGACAGACCCAAATCAGCCCCAGCATTTT.

This rearrangement joins TRBV30 to TRBJ2-4, with D unclear. Germline CDR1 reads GTSNPN; CDR2 reads SVGIG (reference sequence). The CDR3 runs 16 residues. V was clipped by 1 base and J by 0 bases, with 13 bases between them. The CDR3 DNA reads as TGTGCCTGGAGTGCAGACCCCATGGGAGCCAAAAACATTCAGTACTTC. Its protein product is CAWSADPMGAKNIQYF.

The rearrangement links TRBV2 to TRBJ1-1; 10 positions match TRBD1. Looked up from germline, CDR1 is SNHLY and CDR2 is FYNNEI. The V gene end was trimmed by 9 bases and the J gene end by 3 bases; junction bases not matched to a gene: 10. The CDR3 is 15 amino acids. The CDR3 bases are TGTGCCAGGACCCGACAGGGGGCGCTGGACACTGAAGCTTTCTTT. Translation gives CARTRQGALDTEAFF.

The CDR3 DNA reads as TGTGCCAGCAGTGAGAGGACTAGCGGGGGGACCCAGTACTTC. It is translated as CASSERTSGGTQYF. The genes are TRBV2 and TRBJ2-5, with 13 bases fitting TRBD2. V shed 3 bases, J shed 7 bases, and the junction held 2 bases outside the gene matches. Germline V gives CDR1 SNHLY, CDR2 FYNNEI. This CDR3 is built from 14 residues.

V usage is TRBV5-1 and J usage is TRBJ1-1, with 8 positions matching TRBD1. The length of the CDR3 is 18 residues. Germline CDR1 SGHRS, CDR2 YFSETQ. J lost 0 bases, V lost 3 bases, and 13 bases had no gene match. As DNA, the CDR3 is TGCGCCAGCAGCTCCTATTTCGCGACAGGGGATCTGAACACTGAAGCTTTCTTT. Amino acid sequence: CASSSYFATGDLNTEAFF.

The chain recombines TRBV29-1 with TRBJ2-5; 7 bases match TRBD2. The CDR3 spans 15 residues. In germline, CDR1 is SQVTM, CDR2 ANQGSEA. Losses at the gene ends were 7 bases for V and 0 bases for J; bases not matched to a gene: 11. CDR3 in amino acids: CSGRGILQYQETQYF. The DNA of the CDR3 is TGCAGCGGGCGGGGGATCCTGCAGTACCAAGAGACCCAGTACTTC.

The CDR3 DNA reads TGCAGCGTTGAAGTTTTCACTGAAGCTTTCTTT. Encoded protein: CSVEVFTEAFF. V gene TRBV29-1 combines with J gene TRBJ1-1, with D unresolved. Germline V gene sequence: CDR1 SQVTM, CDR2 ANQGSEA. V gave up 1 base and J gave up 4 bases, with 4 bases separating them. The CDR3 is 11 residues long.

V usage is TRBV11-3 and J usage is TRBJ1-1; D not resolved. The germline V and J ends were trimmed by 1 base and 3 bases, with 6 bases remaining between them. The CDR3 is 13 residues long. CDR1 SGHNT and CDR2 YENEEA come from the germline V gene. CDR3 loop: CASSLGDDTEAFF. The CDR3 DNA reads as TGTGCCAGCAGCTTAGGAGACGACACTGAAGCTTTCTTT.

The V and J genes are TRBV29-1 and TRBJ2-4; weak D call: TRBD2 (6 bases). V was trimmed by 6 bases and J by 1 base, leaving 16 bases between them. CDR1 SQVTM and CDR2 ANQGSEA come from the germline V gene. CDR3 size: 15 residues. The CDR3, as DNA: TGCAGCGTAACCGGGACTCAAGGGGCCAAAAACATTCAGTACTTC. Protein sequence: CSVTGTQGAKNIQYF.

The J gene is TRBJ1-2, the V gene TRBV29-1; 7 bases fit TRBD1. V was clipped by 5 bases and J by 2 bases; unmatched bases: 20. The CDR3 has 18 residues. Germline V lookup: CDR1 SQVTM, CDR2 ANQGSEA. The CDR3 coding sequence is TGCAGCGTTCACTCCCCCGGGACAGACCACCCGACGAACTATGGCTACACCTTC. Translated, it gives CSVHSPGTDHPTNYGYTF.

The chain is built from TRBV7-9 and TRBJ1-1; no firm D call. V was trimmed by 0 bases and J by 3 bases, leaving 11 bases between them. CDR1 is SEHNR and CDR2 is FQNEAQ in the germline V gene (reference sequence). The CDR3 has 15 residues. The CDR3, as DNA: TGTGCCAGCAGCTTAGCGTTAGTACGGGACACTGAAGCTTTCTTT. Protein: CASSLALVRDTEAFF. The full variable domain, rest sourced from reference TRBV7-9 and TRBJ1-1, is DTGVSQNPRHKITKRGQNVTFRCDPISEHNRLYWYRQTLGQGPEFLTYFQNEAQLEKSRLLSDRFSAERPKGSFSTLEIQRTEQGDSAMYLCASSLALVRDTEAFFGQGTRLTVV.

The V and J genes are TRBV5-4 and TRBJ2-2; D gene ambiguous. The V end was cut by 0 bases, the J end by 4 bases, with 4 bases between. CDR1 is SGHNT, CDR2 YYREEE, per germline (reference sequence). The CDR3 length is 13 residues. The CDR3, as DNA: TGTGCCAGCAGCTTGGATCCCACCGGGGAGCTGTTTTTT. The encoded protein is CASSLDPTGELFF.

The rearrangement links TRBV7-2 to TRBJ2-7, with D possibly TRBD1 on 5 matching bases. V was cut by 5 bases and J by 3 bases, with 11 bases left in between. This CDR3 has 13 amino acids. Germline-derived CDR1 and CDR2 are SGHTA and FQGNSA. CDR3 sequence: CASSVRQNYEQYF. DNA for the CDR3: TGTGCCAGCAGCGTCCGACAGAACTACGAGCAGTACTTC. Full variable domain (outside the CDR3, taken from reference TRBV7-2 and TRBJ2-7): GAGVSQSPSNKVTEKGKDVELRCDPISGHTALYWYRQSLGQGLEFLIYFQGNSAPDKSGLPSDRFSAERTGGSVSTLTIQRTQQEDSAVYLCASSVRQNYEQYFGPGTRLTVT.

The chain carries TRBV5-1 and TRBJ1-2; TRBD1 aligns across 7 bases. The junction had 8 bases not matched to a gene; V was cut back by 4 bases and J by 5 bases. Germline assignment: CDR1 SGHRS and CDR2 YFSETQ. The CDR3 is 14 amino acids. The CDR3 loop reads CASSERDSLYGYTF. The CDR3, as DNA: TGCGCCAGCAGCGAGCGGGACAGCCTTTATGGCTACACCTTC.

V and J are TRBV28 and TRBJ2-3; D is perhaps TRBD1 (6 bases). The germline V and J ends were trimmed by 5 bases and 1 base, with 7 bases remaining between them. The CDR3 contains 13 residues. Germline-derived CDR1 and CDR2 are MDHEN and SYDVKM. The CDR3 nucleotides read TGTGCCAGCAGTAGGACAGGCACAGATACGCAGTATTTT. Translated: CASSRTGTDTQYF.

The gene calls are TRBV10-3 and TRBJ2-7; possibly TRBD2 for D (6 bases). Deletions cut 5 bases from V and 6 bases from J, with 14 bases between. This CDR3 spans 13 amino acids. Germline V lookup: CDR1 ENHRY, CDR2 SYGVKD. The CDR3 DNA is TGTGCCATCAGTAACTGGGAGGTATCCGAGCAGTACTTC. This encodes CAISNWEVSEQYF.

This chain uses TRBV15 with TRBJ2-1; tentatively, D is TRBD2 (7 bases). Germline V gene data show CDR1 as LNHNV and CDR2 as YYDKDF (reference sequence). V lost 1 base, J lost 8 bases, and 18 bases lay in between. The CDR3 has 16 residues. The chain's CDR3 is CATSRGSGGPIDEQFF. CDR3 coding DNA: TGTGCCACCAGCAGAGGGTCGGGGGGCCCTATCGATGAGCAGTTCTTC.

The V and J genes are TRBV30 and TRBJ1-2; D may be TRBD1 (5 bases). Trimming removed 2 bases from V and 7 bases from J, with 11 bases in between. CDR3 length equals 12 residues. The germline CDR1 and CDR2 sequences are GTSNPN and SVGIG (reference sequence). CDR3 protein: CAWSLGVVGYTF. CDR3 coding DNA: TGTGCCTGGAGTCTAGGGGTGGTTGGCTACACCTTC.

As to this clone: Distinct nucleotide sequences in the sample also encode this CDR3. The V and J genes are TRBV5-1 and TRBJ2-2; D remains unclear. CDR3 length: 13 amino acids. Germline assignment: CDR1 SGHRS and CDR2 YFSETQ. The V and J ends lost 3 bases and 1 base respectively, with 4 bases between them. The CDR3 spells CASSSKNTGELFF. The CDR3 nucleotides read TGCGCCAGCAGCTCGAAGAACACCGGGGAGCTGTTTTTT.

This clone was detected only a few times. The rearrangement uses TRBV7-2 and TRBJ2-3; D unresolved. Trimming removed 5 bases from V and 1 base from J, with 10 bases in between. The CDR3 sequence is 14 residues long. Germline V gene lookup returns CDR1 SGHTA and CDR2 FQGNSA. The CDR3 nucleotides are TGTGCCAGCAGCCCCCTAGGCCGCACAGATACGCAGTATTTT. Translation: CASSPLGRTDTQYF.